The next 23 T cell receptor beta chains were all read from a single sample in a study of T cell responses to AZD1222 COVID-19 vaccine. Assay used: immunoSEQ multiplex PCR; TCRdb lists only in-frame clones, some missing. The top ten hold about 6.9% of the sample, which has roughly 180,000 clones, 85% to 90% seen once. The starting material was peripheral blood, obtained on day 0 of AZD1222 vaccination. The receptor source for this set is an adult in good health.

This clone was observed a handful of times. The chain is built from TRBV6-5 and TRBJ1-5; D uncertain. Trimming stripped 0 bases from V and 1 base from J, with 7 bases between. Germline V gives CDR1 MNHEY, CDR2 SVGAGI. The CDR3 has 15 amino acids. CDR3 sequence (DNA): TGTGCCAGCAGTTACTCCCGGGAGAGCAATCAGCCCCAGCATTTT. It encodes CASSYSRESNQPQHF.

V usage is TRBV9 and J usage is TRBJ2-5; 10 bases agree with TRBD2. This CDR3 comprises 16 residues. Trimming cost V 4 bases and J 0 bases; bases outside gene matches: 6. Looked up from germline, CDR1 is SGDLS and CDR2 is YYNGEE. The CDR3 loop is CASSPSGGAYQETQYF. The CDR3 DNA reads TGTGCCAGCAGCCCCAGCGGGGGGGCGTACCAAGAGACCCAGTACTTC. Full variable domain (missing parts from reference TRBV9 and TRBJ2-5): DSGVTQTPKHLITATGQRVTLRCSPRSGDLSVYWYQQSLDQGLQFLIQYYNGEERAKGNILERFSAQQFPDLHSELNLSSLELGDSALYFCASSPSGGAYQETQYFGPGTRLLVL.

The CDR3 nucleotides read TGTGCCAGCAGCCCAGGGACAGGGCCCCTCTACGAGCAGTACTTC. Translated: CASSPGTGPLYEQYF. This chain links TRBV7-9 with TRBJ2-7; TRBD1 aligns across 9 bases. Germline loops: CDR1 SEHNR, CDR2 FQNEAQ (reference sequence). The CDR3 runs 15 residues. The V segment lost 5 bases and the J segment 3 bases; nucleotides outside the gene matches: 8.

This clone has only one observation. This chain links TRBV2 with TRBJ1-6, with TRBD1 matching 11 bases. The CDR3 sequence is 13 residues long. The germline V gene has CDR1 SNHLY and CDR2 FYNNEI. Trimming removed 8 bases from V and 8 bases from J; junction bases left unmatched: 2. The CDR3 loop is CASGDRGDSPLHF. The CDR3 nucleotides read TGTGCCAGCGGGGACAGGGGGGATTCACCCCTCCACTTT.

This chain joins TRBV30 and TRBJ1-3; 7 nucleotides match TRBD1. Germline V gene data show CDR1 as GTSNPN and CDR2 as SVGIG (reference sequence). V lost 8 bases to trimming and J lost 1 base; unmatched junction nucleotides: 11. CDR3 length equals 15 residues. CDR3 DNA: TGTGCCAGATGGGAAGGGGGCGCTTCTGGAAACACCATATATTTT. It codes for CARWEGGASGNTIYF.

This chain joins TRBV25-1 and TRBJ2-1, with 7 bases matching TRBD2. The CDR3 length is 13 residues. With 3 bases clipped from V and 9 bases from J, the junction kept 5 bases outside the gene matches. Looked up from germline, CDR1 is MGHDK and CDR2 is SYGVNS. CDR3 nucleotides: TGTGCCAGCAGTGACGTTGGCGGGGGTGAGCAGTTCTTC. Its translation: CASSDVGGGEQFF.

The V gene is TRBV28, the J gene TRBJ2-2; 8 bases line up with TRBD1. The V segment lost 4 bases and the J segment 2 bases; nucleotides outside the gene matches: 6. The CDR3 spans 16 residues. The V gene's germline CDR1 is MDHEN and CDR2 SYDVKM. CDR3: CASSSRTGPNTGELFF. The CDR3, as DNA: TGTGCCAGCAGTTCTCGGACAGGGCCTAACACCGGGGAGCTGTTTTTT.

The chain joins TRBV19 to TRBJ2-1; a possible D gene is TRBD2 (5 bases). Germline V gene data show CDR1 as LNHDA and CDR2 as SQIVND (reference sequence). The CDR3 is 16 residues long. Trimming took off 5 bases at V and 8 bases at J, with 22 bases between the two ends. The CDR3 region has the DNA TGTGCCAGTAGTGACCAGCGGCGTCTTCCTAGGGATGAGCAGTTCTTC. Protein: CASSDQRRLPRDEQFF.

This clone was observed a handful of times. The chain is built from TRBV9 and TRBJ1-2; D not resolved. The CDR3 runs to 16 residues. Trimming removed 3 bases from V and 2 bases from J, with 17 bases in between. Germline CDR1 and CDR2: SGDLS and YYNGEE. CDR3 in DNA: TGTGCCAGCAGCGGACATCGAGGCGGGCTCAACTATGGCTACACCTTC. It yields the protein CASSGHRGGLNYGYTF.

The V gene is TRBV12-3 or TRBV12-4, the J gene TRBJ1-2, with 7 bases matching TRBD1. This CDR3 contains 13 residues. The J segment lost 8 bases and the V segment lost 5 bases, leaving 8 bases of the junction unmatched. DNA for the CDR3: TGTGCCAGCAGTACGACAGGGCGTTACGGCTACACCTTC. Amino acids: CASSTTGRYGYTF.

The chain links TRBV7-2 to TRBJ2-3; 8 bases are shared with TRBD2. The CDR3 is made up of 15 amino acids. Germline V gene sequence: CDR1 SGHTA, CDR2 FQGNSA. V shed 1 base and J 4 bases; nucleotides not matched to a gene: 4. The CDR3 nucleotides read TGTGCCAGCAGCTTAGAGGGACTAGAGGCAGATACGCAGTATTTT. Its protein is CASSLEGLEADTQYF.

The chain carries TRBV4-2 and TRBJ1-5, with D hard to call. Looked up from germline, CDR1 is LGHNA and CDR2 is YNFKEQ. The CDR3 is made up of 15 amino acids. The ends were cut back, 0 bases at V and 1 base at J, with 7 bases in the middle. CDR3 DNA: TGTGCCAGCAGCCAAGATCGAAGCAGCAATCAGCCCCAGCATTTT. This gives the protein CASSQDRSSNQPQHF.

This sequence joins TRBV7-3 and TRBJ1-1; a possible D gene is TRBD1 (5 bases). V was cut by 2 bases and J by 6 bases, with 10 bases left in between. In germline, CDR1 is SGHTA, CDR2 FQGTGA. This CDR3 has 13 amino acids. Here the CDR3 DNA reads TGTGCCAGCAGCTTAGGGGGATTGCCTGAAGCTTTCTTT. This gives the protein CASSLGGLPEAFF.

The chain employs TRBV3-1 (or the pseudogene TRBV3-2) and TRBJ2-1; 9 bases align to TRBD2. The germline CDR1 and CDR2 sequences are LGHDT and YNNKEL (reference sequence). The CDR3 spans 15 residues. With 2 bases clipped from V and 6 bases from J, the junction kept 5 bases outside the gene matches. CDR3 residues: CASSQIAGVVNEQFF. The CDR3 bases are TGTGCCAGCAGCCAAATAGCGGGGGTCGTCAATGAGCAGTTCTTC.

The chain couples TRBV7-8 to TRBJ1-2; D ambiguous. This CDR3 has 13 residues. V was trimmed by 4 bases and J by 8 bases, leaving 14 bases between them. The germline V gene has CDR1 SGHVS and CDR2 FQNEAQ. CDR3 residues: CASSSDLTRGYTF. The DNA of the CDR3 is TGTGCCAGCAGCTCCGACTTGACTCGGGGCTACACCTTC.

This clone has a handful of counts. V and J are TRBV19 and TRBJ2-3; 11 bases fit TRBD2. The CDR3 extends over 15 amino acids. The germline V gene has CDR1 LNHDA and CDR2 SQIVND (reference sequence). V shed 7 bases, J shed 4 bases, and the junction held 7 bases outside the gene matches. For the CDR3, the DNA is TGTGCCAGTACCGTAGCGGGGGGGCCGGCAGATACGCAGTATTTT. Protein product: CASTVAGGPADTQYF.

The chain combines TRBV30 with TRBJ1-4; D is unresolved. Germline CDR1 is GTSNPN and CDR2 is SVGIG (reference sequence). The CDR3 has 13 amino acids. Trimming cost V 2 bases and J 8 bases, with 12 bases left between them. The CDR3 DNA is TGTGCCTGGAGTACCCCCATCGGGGAAAAACTGTTTTTT. Protein sequence: CAWSTPIGEKLFF. Drawing the rest from reference TRBV30 and TRBJ1-4, the complete variable domain is SQTIHQWPATLVQPVGSPLSLECTVEGTSNPNLYWYRQAAGRGLQLLFYSVGIGQISSEVPQNLSASRPQDRQFILSSKKLLLSDSGFYLCAWSTPIGEKLFFGSGTQLSVL.

CDR3 in amino acids: CASSTPGEAFF. For the CDR3, the DNA is TGTGCCAGTAGTACCCCCGGGGAAGCTTTCTTT. The chain has TRBV19 and TRBJ1-1, with unresolved D. The CDR3 is 11 residues long. V lost 4 bases to trimming and J lost 8 bases, with 8 bases between them. Germline assignment: CDR1 LNHDA and CDR2 SQIVND (reference sequence).

This clone was seen only once. The chain couples TRBV2 to TRBJ1-4; a weak D match, TRBD1 (5 bases). The V and J ends lost 7 bases and 2 bases respectively, with 11 bases between them. The CDR3 is 14 amino acids. The germline V gene encodes CDR1 SNHLY and CDR2 FYNNEI. The CDR3 DNA sequence: TGTGCCAGCACCCCGGGACCGACTAATGAAAAACTGTTTTTT. It yields the protein CASTPGPTNEKLFF.

The chain links TRBV5-1 to TRBJ2-5, with no clear D. The V end lost 7 bases, the J end lost 5 bases, and 15 bases lay between the germline ends. Germline V gives CDR1 SGHRS, CDR2 YFSETQ. The CDR3 is 13 residues long. The CDR3 DNA sequence: TGCGCCAGCCGATTAGGGAAAAGGGAGACCCAGTACTTC. Its translation is CASRLGKRETQYF.

J is TRBJ2-3 and V is TRBV4-3; either TRBD1 or TRBD2 may supply D (6 bases each). CDR1 is LGHNA and CDR2 is YSLEER in the germline V gene. With 4 bases removed from V and 1 base from J, the gap between germline ends came to 15 bases. CDR3 length: 16 residues. CDR3 DNA sequence: TGCGCCAGCAGCCGACAAGCCGGGGGCGGCACAGATACGCAGTATTTT. This codes for CASSRQAGGGTDTQYF.

The chain uses TRBV6-5 and TRBJ1-5, with D possibly TRBD1 on 6 matching bases. The CDR3 has 15 residues. Germline values: CDR1 MNHEY, CDR2 SVGAGI. The V and J ends lost 4 bases and 0 bases respectively, with 10 bases between them. Here the CDR3 DNA reads TGTGCCAGCAGTTCACAGGGAAATAGCAATCAGCCCCAGCATTTT. Translation: CASSSQGNSNQPQHF.

The chain is built from TRBV5-4 and TRBJ2-2; D not certain. Per germline, CDR1 SGHNT and CDR2 YYREEE (reference sequence). This CDR3 is 12 amino acids long. Trimming shortened V by 2 bases and J by 6 bases, and 5 bases separated the two germline ends. The CDR3, as DNA: TGTGCCAGCAGCTTCTACGCCGGGGAGCTGTTTTTT. Amino acid sequence: CASSFYAGELFF. The full variable domain, its missing parts supplied by reference TRBV5-4 and TRBJ2-2, is ETGVTQSPTHLIKTRGQQVTLRCSSQSGHNTVSWYQQALGQGPQFIFQYYREEENGRGNFPPRFSGLQFPNYSSELNVNALELDDSALYLCASSFYAGELFFGEGSRLTVL.